Shown below are 8 T cell receptor beta chains from a single sample sequenced in a study of CD8+ T cells in alopecia areata. As to treatment: oral pan-JAK inhibitor, 5-10 mg twice daily. Isolated RNA was reverse transcribed into cDNA used as the sequencing template. Profiled with immunoSEQ multiplex PCR; TCRdb holds only in-frame clones, not every one. The table lists over 150,000 clones, 60% to 70% of them singletons. The sequencing here drew on CD4+ T cells sorted from blood, taken at week 4, from a patient treated with tofacitinib. These TCRs come from a human donor with alopecia areata.

The chain has TRBV7-2 and TRBJ2-3, with D perhaps TRBD1 (5 bases). Trimming removed 4 bases at V and 2 bases at J, with 13 bases between. The CDR3 extends over 15 amino acids. From germline, CDR1 is SGHTA and CDR2 FQGNSA. As DNA, the CDR3 is TGTGCCAGCAGCTCGCAAGGGGTGGCCACAGATACGCAGTATTTT. It codes for CASSSQGVATDTQYF.

The V call is TRBV30, the J call TRBJ2-7; D possibly uses TRBD1 or TRBD2 (5 bases each). Germline V lookup: CDR1 GTSNPN, CDR2 SVGIG (reference sequence). The CDR3 runs to 13 residues. V shed 3 bases and J shed 4 bases, with 13 bases lying between them. CDR3 DNA sequence: TGTGCCTGGAGCTTAGGGACGTCATACGAGCAGTACTTC. It is translated as CAWSLGTSYEQYF.

This clone came up many times. The identical CDR3 is also encoded by other nucleotide sequences in the sample. The genes are TRBV7-9 and TRBJ2-3; 8 nucleotides match TRBD2. The CDR3 has 14 amino acids. The V segment lost 3 bases and the J segment 1 base; nucleotides outside the gene matches: 0. Germline CDR1 and CDR2: SEHNR and FQNEAQ (reference sequence). The CDR3 reads CASSLTSGTDTQYF. CDR3 nucleotides: TGTGCCAGCAGCTTGACTAGCGGCACAGATACGCAGTATTTT.

The V and J genes are TRBV4-1 and TRBJ1-5; 9 bases are a match to TRBD1. This CDR3 comprises 15 residues. Germline V gene sequence: CDR1 MGHRA, CDR2 YSYEKL. Germline trimming cut 6 bases from V and 1 base from J; bases unmatched to any gene: 4. CDR3 protein: CASSQTGGSNQPQHF. In DNA form, the CDR3 reads TGCGCCAGCAGTCAAACAGGGGGCAGCAATCAGCCCCAGCATTTT.

This clone was detected once. In nucleotides, the CDR3 is TGCGCCAGCAGCTTTAGCGGGGGTAACTACGAGCAGTACTTC. Translation: CASSFSGGNYEQYF. V is TRBV5-1 and J is TRBJ2-7; 9 bases are a match to TRBD2. The CDR3 spans 14 residues. Germline V gene lookup returns CDR1 SGHRS and CDR2 YFSETQ. V lost 2 bases and J lost 3; bases outside the gene matches: 3.

This clone was counted only a few times. CDR3 DNA sequence: TGTGCCAGCAGCCAAGATGGGAAGGGGGACATCGAAGCTTTCTTT. Amino acid sequence: CASSQDGKGDIEAFF. The chain couples TRBV4-2 to TRBJ1-1; possibly TRBD1 for D (6 bases). Germline V gives CDR1 LGHNA, CDR2 YNFKEQ. The V gene lost 0 bases and the J gene lost 8 bases, with 16 bases spanning the gap. The CDR3 length is 15 residues.

The CDR3 sequence is CASSVGNSGANVLTF. The CDR3 bases are TGTGCCAGCAGCGTGGGGAACTCTGGGGCCAACGTCCTGACTTTC. The chain recombines TRBV9 with TRBJ2-6; D is undetermined. The CDR3 contains 15 residues. The germline V and J ends were trimmed by 2 bases and 0 bases, with 6 bases remaining between them. The germline V gene has CDR1 SGDLS and CDR2 YYNGEE. Variable domain in full (rest from reference TRBV9 and TRBJ2-6): DSGVTQTPKHLITATGQRVTLRCSPRSGDLSVYWYQQSLDQGLQFLIQYYNGEERAKGNILERFSAQQFPDLHSELNLSSLELGDSALYFCASSVGNSGANVLTFGAGSRLTVL.

This clone was found a few times. The chain couples TRBV7-2 to TRBJ1-2, with 7 bases lining up with TRBD1. V lost 4 bases to trimming and J lost 4 bases; unmatched junction nucleotides: 9. Germline-derived CDR1 and CDR2 are SGHTA and FQGNSA. The CDR3 is 15 amino acids. As DNA, the CDR3 is TGTGCCAGCAGCTCAAACTACTGGGACAGCTATGGCTACACCTTC. Protein: CASSSNYWDSYGYTF.